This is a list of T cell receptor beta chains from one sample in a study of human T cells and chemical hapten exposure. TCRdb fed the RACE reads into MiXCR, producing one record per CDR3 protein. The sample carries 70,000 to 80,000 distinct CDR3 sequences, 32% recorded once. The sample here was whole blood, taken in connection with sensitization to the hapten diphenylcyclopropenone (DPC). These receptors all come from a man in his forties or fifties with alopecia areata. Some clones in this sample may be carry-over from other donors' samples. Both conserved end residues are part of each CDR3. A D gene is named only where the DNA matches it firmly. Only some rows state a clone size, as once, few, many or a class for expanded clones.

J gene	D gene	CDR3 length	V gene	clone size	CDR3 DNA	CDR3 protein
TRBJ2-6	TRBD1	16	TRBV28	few	TGTGCCAGCAGTACCCAGGGGGACCCTGGGGCCAACGTCCTGACTTTC	CASSTQGDPGANVLTF
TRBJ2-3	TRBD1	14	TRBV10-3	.	TGTGCCACGAAGACAGGGACGGAAACAGATACGCAGTATTTT	CATKTGTETDTQYF
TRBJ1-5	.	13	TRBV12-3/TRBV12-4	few	TGTGCCAGCAGTACAGGGTTCAATCAGCCCCAGCATTTT	CASSTGFNQPQHF
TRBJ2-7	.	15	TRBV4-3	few	TGCGCCAGCAGCCAAGACCGATCCAGCTCCTACGAGCAGTACTTC	CASSQDRSSSYEQYF
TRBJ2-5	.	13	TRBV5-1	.	TGCGCCAGCAGCCCTGGACCACAAGAGACCCAGTACTTC	CASSPGPQETQYF
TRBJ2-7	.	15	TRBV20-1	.	TGCAGTGCTAGAGAGGGGGCTAGCGGATCCTACGAGCAGTACTTC	CSAREGASGSYEQYF
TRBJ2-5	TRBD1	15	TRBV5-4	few	TGTGCCAGCAGCCCACAGGGGCCCCTCCAAGAGACCCAGTACTTC	CASSPQGPLQETQYF
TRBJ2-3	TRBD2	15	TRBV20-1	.	TGCAGTGCTAGTCTGCGGGAGCTAGGCACAGATACGCAGTATTTT	CSASLRELGTDTQYF
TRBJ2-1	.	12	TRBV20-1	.	TGCAGTGCTACGAGGGAGAGAAATGAGCAGTTCTTC	CSATRERNEQFF
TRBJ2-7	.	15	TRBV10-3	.	TGTGCCATCAGTGAAGGTCACGGAGGACCTTACGAGCAGTACTTC	CAISEGHGGPYEQYF
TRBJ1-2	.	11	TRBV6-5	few	TGTGCCAGCAGAGGGCCGGAGGACTACACCTTC	CASRGPEDYTF
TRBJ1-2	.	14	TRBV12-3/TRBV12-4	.	TGTGCCAGCAGTCGACACCAGGGGCCATATGGCTACACCTTC	CASSRHQGPYGYTF
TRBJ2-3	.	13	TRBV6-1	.	TGTGCCAGCAGCCGGGCCTCAACAGATACGCAGTATTTT	CASSRASTDTQYF
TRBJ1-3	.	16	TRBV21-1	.	TGTGCCAGCAGCATACAAACAGGGGACTCTGGAAACACCATATATTTT	CASSIQTGDSGNTIYF
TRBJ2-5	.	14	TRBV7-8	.	TGTGCCAGCAGCTTAGCGGGTCTCGGAGAGACCCAGTACTTC	CASSLAGLGETQYF
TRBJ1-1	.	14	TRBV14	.	TGTGCCAGCAGCCAAAAGTACCGAAACACTGAAGCTTTCTTT	CASSQKYRNTEAFF
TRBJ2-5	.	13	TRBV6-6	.	TGTGCCAGCAGTGAAGGGGCACAAGAGACCCAGTACTTC	CASSEGAQETQYF
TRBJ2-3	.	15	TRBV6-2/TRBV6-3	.	TGTGCCAGCAGTTCCGGGACCTATAACACAGATACGCAGTATTTT	CASSSGTYNTDTQYF
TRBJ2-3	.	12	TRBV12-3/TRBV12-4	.	TGTGCCAGCAGAGAAGTTGCAGATACGCAGTATTTT	CASREVADTQYF
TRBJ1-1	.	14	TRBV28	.	TGTGCCAGCACAGAGGACGGGTGGAACACTGAAGCTTTCTTT	CASTEDGWNTEAFF
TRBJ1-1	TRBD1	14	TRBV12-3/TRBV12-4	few	TGTGCCAGCAGCCGGGACAGGGGGCTAACTGAAGCTTTCTTT	CASSRDRGLTEAFF
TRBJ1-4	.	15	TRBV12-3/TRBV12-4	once	TGTGCCAGCAGTTTCTCAGGACAAAGGGGCGAAAAACTGTTTTTT	CASSFSGQRGEKLFF
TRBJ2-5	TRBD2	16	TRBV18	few	TGTGCCAGCTCACCCCAGGGACTAGCGGGAGAAGAGACCCAGTACTTC	CASSPQGLAGEETQYF
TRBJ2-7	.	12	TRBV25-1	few	TGTGCCAGCAGTGACTCAGGCCTGGAGCAGTACTTC	CASSDSGLEQYF
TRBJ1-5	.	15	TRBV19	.	TGTGCCTCCCGGGCCTCCCCCGACCCCAATCAGCCCCAGCATTTT	CASRASPDPNQPQHF
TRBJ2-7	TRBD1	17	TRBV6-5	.	TGTGCCAGCAGACCCACACTGGACAGGATCGGCTATTACGAGCAGTACTTC	CASRPTLDRIGYYEQYF
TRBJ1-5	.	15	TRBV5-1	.	TGCGCCAGCAGGATCGATCTCTATAGCAATCAGCCCCAGCATTTT	CASRIDLYSNQPQHF
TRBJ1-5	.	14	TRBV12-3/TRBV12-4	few	TGTGCCAGCAGTTTAGCGAGCAGAAATCAGCCCCAGCATTTT	CASSLASRNQPQHF